Shown below are 10 T cell receptor beta chains from a single sample sequenced in a study of cytomegalovirus exposure and HLA in healthy donors. The study ran its PCR with 60 Vbeta and 13 Jbeta primers. The table came from immunoSEQ multiplex PCR; TCRdb's copy has only in-frame clones and leaves some out. The sample shows approximately 200,000 clones, 75% to 80% of them seen only once. Material: PBMCs. These receptors came from a man aged 18-30 years in good health and CMV-seronegative.

The chain couples TRBV6-1 to TRBJ2-2; no definite D call. Trimming left V 5 bases short and J 4 bases short, with 5 bases between. Germline assignment: CDR1 MNHNS and CDR2 SASEGT. This CDR3 has 12 residues. CDR3 amino acids: CASSRRTGELFF. The CDR3 DNA reads as TGTGCCAGCAGTCGTCGCACCGGGGAGCTGTTTTTT.

Worth noting for this clone: The junction differs from germline at one of its ends, possibly a read error. The rearrangement joins TRBV7-9 to TRBJ1-2; D is uncertain. CDR1 is SEHNR, CDR2 FQNEAQ, per germline (reference sequence). CDR3 length equals 14 residues. The CDR3 is CSSSLSGEVYGYTF. The CDR3 bases are TGTTCCAGCAGCTTATCCGGGGAGGTCTATGGCTACACCTTC.

V is TRBV5-5 and J is TRBJ1-1; 8 bases match TRBD1. Looked up from germline, CDR1 is SGHKS and CDR2 is YYEKEE (reference sequence). V shed 4 bases and J 0 bases; nucleotides not matched to a gene: 2. The CDR3 runs 14 residues. DNA for the CDR3: TGTGCCAGCAGCGTGGGACAGGTGAACACTGAAGCTTTCTTT. Translating gives CASSVGQVNTEAFF. The variable domain in full, with the rest retrieved from reference TRBV5-5 and TRBJ1-1, is DAGVTQSPTHLIKTRGQQVTLRCSPISGHKSVSWYQQVLGQGPQFIFQYYEKEERGRGNFPDRFSARQFPNYSSELNVNALLLGDSALYLCASSVGQVNTEAFFGQGTRLTVV.

The rearrangement links TRBV2 to TRBJ2-2; 10 nucleotides line up with TRBD2. Per the germline V gene, CDR1 is SNHLY and CDR2 is FYNNEI. After removal of 5 bases from V and 3 bases from J, the junction contained 3 bases not matched to a gene. This CDR3 has 15 amino acids. CDR3 nucleotide sequence: TGTGCCAGCAGTTTAAGCGGGGGGGACACCGGGGAGCTGTTTTTT. Amino acid sequence: CASSLSGGDTGELFF.

Of note for this clone: One junction end disagrees with the germline gene, perhaps due to a read error. The gene calls are TRBV13 and TRBJ2-1; 10 bases align to TRBD2. The CDR3 covers 16 residues. Per germline, CDR1 PRHDT and CDR2 FYEKMQ (reference sequence). DNA of the CDR3: TGTGCCGGCAGCTGGAGGACTAGCGGTCCCTACAATGAGCAGTTCTTC. It is translated as CAGSWRTSGPYNEQFF.

This sequence joins TRBV2 and TRBJ1-1, with D perhaps matching TRBD1 (5 bases). This CDR3 has 14 amino acids. From germline, CDR1 is SNHLY and CDR2 FYNNEI. V shed 4 bases and J shed 2 bases, with 11 bases lying between them. The DNA for the CDR3 is TGTGCCAGCAGTGCGGGAGGGGTCAACACTGAAGCTTTCTTT. Protein: CASSAGGVNTEAFF. The complete variable domain, with remaining parts taken from reference TRBV2 and TRBJ1-1, reads EPEVTQTPSHQVTQMGQEVILRCVPISNHLYFYWYRQILGQKVEFLVSFYNNEISEKSEIFDDQFSVERPDGSNFTLKIRSTKLEDSAMYFCASSAGGVNTEAFFGQGTRLTVV.

In the case of this clone: Distinct nucleotide sequences in the sample also encode this CDR3. The rearrangement uses TRBV28 and TRBJ1-1; no clear D. V was pared by 2 bases and J by 4 bases, with 5 bases between. The CDR3 contains 12 residues. CDR1 and CDR2 (germline): MDHEN, SYDVKM. CDR3 sequence reads: CASSLSGTEAFF. CDR3 DNA sequence: TGTGCCAGCAGTTTAAGCGGCACTGAAGCTTTCTTT.

The genes are TRBV5-1 and TRBJ1-2; D not resolved. The length of the CDR3 is 14 residues. V lost 4 bases, J lost 2 bases, and 12 bases lay in between. Germline V gives CDR1 SGHRS, CDR2 YFSETQ. The CDR3 nucleotides are TGCGCCAGCAGCCTTCTTACCCAGAACTATGGCTACACCTTC. Residues: CASSLLTQNYGYTF.

J is TRBJ2-4 and V is TRBV30, with D perhaps matching TRBD2 (5 bases). Trimming stripped 3 bases from V and 9 bases from J, with 18 bases between. The CDR3 runs 14 residues. CDR1 and CDR2 (germline): GTSNPN, SVGIG (reference sequence). CDR3: CAWSPGQEVGIQYF. The DNA for the CDR3 is TGTGCCTGGAGCCCGGGCCAGGAGGTTGGCATTCAGTACTTC.

The chain has TRBV7-2 and TRBJ1-4; possibly TRBD1 for D (6 bases). From germline, CDR1 is SGHTA and CDR2 FQGNSA. V was shortened by 5 bases and J by 5 bases, with 15 bases between the two germline ends. The CDR3 length is 15 residues. The CDR3 bases are TGTGCCAGCAGCCTCACAGGGTTCGGGAATGAAAAACTGTTTTTT. As protein: CASSLTGFGNEKLFF. Variable domain in full (rest from reference TRBV7-2 and TRBJ1-4): GAGVSQSPSNKVTEKGKDVELRCDPISGHTALYWYRQSLGQGLEFLIYFQGNSAPDKSGLPSDRFSAERTGGSVSTLTIQRTQQEDSAVYLCASSLTGFGNEKLFFGSGTQLSVL.